This T cell receptor beta chain was observed in a study of beta chain features in type 1 diabetes. From germline, CDR1 is SQVTM and CDR2 ANQGSEA. CDR3 size: 14 residues. The table lists this clone with a few counts. The target antigen is unknown. Expressed TCRB transcripts were sequenced because the isolated RNA had all been reverse transcribed beforehand. The data were produced by immunoSEQ multiplex PCR, yet TCRdb's version contains in-frame clones alone and is incomplete. Counted here are about 620,000 clones, about a sixth occurring once; the ten biggest clones make up approximately 0.087%. Overall study findings and caveats: A pattern of fewer insertions and more deletions at VDJ junctions was seen in type 1 diabetes patients.

The chain employs TRBV29-1 and TRBJ2-1; D is ambiguous. The TCR comes from a man aged 18 to 30 in good health. The specimen sequenced was naive CD4+ T cells from blood. The CDR3 loop reads CRIDPSRSYNEQFF. The DNA for the CDR3 is TGCAGGATCGACCCCTCCCGCTCCTACAATGAGCAGTTCTTC.